The T cell receptor (beta chain) under discussion was sequenced for a study of T cell clusters in autoimmune cytopenias. Tens of thousands of genome equivalents of blood DNA were amplified for TRB. This clonotype is medium-sized by frequency. TRB rearrangements were amplified by touch-down multiplex PCR with mixed TRB-A/B primers. For each CDR3 protein, TCRdb gives one entry from its re-call of the multiplex PCR reads, without DNA. Its listing shows 3,500 to 4,500 distinct CDR3 sequences. The CDR3 is 13 amino acids. Germline V gives CDR1 GTSNPN, CDR2 SVGIG (reference sequence). The same specimen was also included in a second study, on T cell repertoires in aging, cancer and after chemotherapy. From that study: Untreated cancer patients had significantly lower blood TCR diversity than age-matched healthy donors. In healthy donors, age-related TCR diversity loss mainly reflected lost richness.

V gene TRBV30 combines with J gene TRBJ1-6; lacking DNA, the TRBD1 call made by TCRdb goes unchecked. The receptor was isolated from a human donor in good health. The sample taken for sequencing was peripheral blood. CDR3 loop: CAWSVTGGSPLHF.